The 7 T cell receptor beta chains listed next were all sequenced from one sample in a study of blood T cells in healthy people across ages. A J-beta primer mix and a sample-barcoded 5' primer were used in a second PCR of roughly 6 to 12 cycles. In TCRdb, the 5' RACE reads were re-called with MiXCR into one record per CDR3 protein. Of over 1,300,000 distinct CDR3 sequences in the sample, roughly 60% are singletons; the top ten hold over 5.5%. Sequenced: blood. The receptor source for this set is a man aged 18 to 35 in good health.

The chain carries TRBV4-3 and TRBJ2-3; D might be TRBD1 or TRBD2, each matching 5 bases. The germline V and J ends were trimmed by 0 bases and 3 bases, with 19 bases remaining between them. The CDR3 runs 18 residues. Per germline, CDR1 LGHNA and CDR2 YSLEER. The CDR3 sequence is CASSQDLLLGVGTDTQYF. DNA for the CDR3: TGCGCCAGCAGCCAAGATCTGTTATTGGGGGTTGGTACAGATACGCAGTATTTT.

This clonotype was counted once. The rearrangement links TRBV5-6 to TRBJ1-1; D is uncertain. V lost 2 bases to trimming and J lost 2 bases, with 13 bases between them. From germline, CDR1 is SGHDT and CDR2 YYEEEE. This CDR3 has 15 amino acids. The DNA of the CDR3 is TGTGCCAGCAGCTTCGGCAGTGAAGGAAACACTGAAGCTTTCTTT. Translating it yields CASSFGSEGNTEAFF.

This chain uses TRBV29-1 with TRBJ2-1, with D possibly called TRBD1 or TRBD2 (5 bases each). Trimming cost V 7 bases and J 0 bases, with 13 bases left between them. The CDR3 spans 14 residues. CDR1 is SQVTM and CDR2 is ANQGSEA in the germline V gene. CDR3 in DNA: TGCAGCGCCATGGGACCTCCCTCCTACAATGAGCAGTTCTTC. Translation gives CSAMGPPSYNEQFF.

The chain combines TRBV24-1 with TRBJ2-2; no clear D. Germline V gene sequence: CDR1 KGHDR, CDR2 SFDVKD. The CDR3 covers 13 residues. Trimming pared 5 bases from V and 3 bases from J, leaving 6 bases between. CDR3 sequence reads: CATSVGDTGELFF. The CDR3 coding sequence is TGTGCCACCAGTGTGGGTGACACCGGGGAGCTGTTTTTT.

The chain has TRBV2 and TRBJ2-3; 10 bases align to TRBD2. V lost 6 bases and J lost 0; bases outside the gene matches: 12. CDR1 is SNHLY, CDR2 FYNNEI, per germline. This CDR3 contains 18 residues. CDR3 coding DNA: TGTGCCAGCAGCGTCTCAGCGGGGGGGAGACTTAGCACAGATACGCAGTATTTT. It encodes CASSVSAGGRLSTDTQYF.

This clonotype appeared a few times. CDR3 sequence reads: CSVEVAGYNEQFF. The DNA for the CDR3 is TGCAGCGTGGAGGTAGCGGGGTACAATGAGCAGTTCTTC. The chain is built from TRBV29-1 and TRBJ2-1; TRBD2 aligns across 8 bases. Trimming cost V 6 bases and J 4 bases; bases outside gene matches: 5. This CDR3 comprises 13 residues. Looked up from germline, CDR1 is SQVTM and CDR2 is ANQGSEA.

This rearrangement joins TRBV18 to TRBJ2-5; the D is unclear. Trimming took 6 bases from V and 12 from J, leaving 23 bases between them. CDR3 length: 14 residues. Germline CDR1 and CDR2: KGHSH and LQKENI. CDR3 bases: TGTGCCAGCTCCTTTACAGAGTACCAAACCTACGAGTACTTC. It specifies CASSFTEYQTYEYF.